What follows is one T cell receptor (beta chain) and its context. The antigen is undetermined. The sample comes from a study of CD8 T cells in ankylosing spondylitis. Overall study results and limits: Within ankylosing spondylitis blood, a TCR beta motif made up of seven to nine highly homologous variants appeared to be characteristic. Relatively rare in peripheral blood, disease-linked clones were also CD8+. Some of these motif variants have turned up before, in reports on reactive arthritis synovial fluid and blood. Reportedly, matched ankylosing spondylitis synovial fluid was significantly enriched for disease-linked clones.

The V end lost 10 bases, the J end lost 2 bases, and 11 bases lay between the germline ends. The CDR3 extends over 12 amino acids. Scientists made TCR beta libraries using quantitative 5'-RACE with molecular barcodes. Using its own MiXCR run on the 5' RACE reads, TCRdb lists one record per CDR3 protein. The sample lists more than 650,000 distinct CDR3 sequences; 12% were seen once. The specimen was blood, either unsorted or a sorted T cell fraction (not recorded which). The gene calls are TRBV12-3 or TRBV12-4 and TRBJ1-1, with unresolved D. The sequence came from a male donor with ankylosing spondylitis. CDR3 bases: TGTGCCACTCAGACCCTAAACACTGAAGCTTTCTTT. This gives the protein CATQTLNTEAFF.